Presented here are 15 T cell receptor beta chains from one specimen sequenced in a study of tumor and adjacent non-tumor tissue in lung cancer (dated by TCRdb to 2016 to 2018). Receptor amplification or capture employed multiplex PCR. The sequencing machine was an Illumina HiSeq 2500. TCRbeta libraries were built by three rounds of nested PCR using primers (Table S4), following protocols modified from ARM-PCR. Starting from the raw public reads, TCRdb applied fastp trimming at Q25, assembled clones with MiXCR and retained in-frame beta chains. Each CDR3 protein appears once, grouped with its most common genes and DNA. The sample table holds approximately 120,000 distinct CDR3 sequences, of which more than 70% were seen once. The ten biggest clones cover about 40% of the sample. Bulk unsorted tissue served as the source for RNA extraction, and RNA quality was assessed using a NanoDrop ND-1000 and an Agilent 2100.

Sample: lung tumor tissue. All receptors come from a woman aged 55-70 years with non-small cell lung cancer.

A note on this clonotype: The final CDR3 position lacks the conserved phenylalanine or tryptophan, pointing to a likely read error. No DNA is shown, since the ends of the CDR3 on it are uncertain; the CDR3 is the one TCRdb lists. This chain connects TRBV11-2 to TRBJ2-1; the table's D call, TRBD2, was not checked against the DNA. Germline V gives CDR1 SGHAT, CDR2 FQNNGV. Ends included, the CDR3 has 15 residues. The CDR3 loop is CASSPWTSGGNEHFL.

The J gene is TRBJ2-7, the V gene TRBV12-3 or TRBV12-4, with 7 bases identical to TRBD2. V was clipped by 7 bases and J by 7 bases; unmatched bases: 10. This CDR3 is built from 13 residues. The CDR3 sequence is CASNLGLDGEQYF. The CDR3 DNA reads TGTGCCAGCAATCTCGGACTAGATGGGGAGCAGTACTTC.

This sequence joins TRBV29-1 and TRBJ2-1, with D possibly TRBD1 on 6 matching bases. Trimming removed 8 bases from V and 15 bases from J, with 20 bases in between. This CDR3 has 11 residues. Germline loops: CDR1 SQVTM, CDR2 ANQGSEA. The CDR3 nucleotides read TGCAGCCTAGGACGGATACAGGGATCGTTCTTC. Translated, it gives CSLGRIQGSFF.

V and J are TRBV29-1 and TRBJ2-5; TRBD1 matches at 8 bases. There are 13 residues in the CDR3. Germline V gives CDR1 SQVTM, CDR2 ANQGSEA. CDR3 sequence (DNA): TGCTGCGCTGACTCAGGGGGCGTTGAGACCCAGTACTTC. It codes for CCADSGGVETQYF.

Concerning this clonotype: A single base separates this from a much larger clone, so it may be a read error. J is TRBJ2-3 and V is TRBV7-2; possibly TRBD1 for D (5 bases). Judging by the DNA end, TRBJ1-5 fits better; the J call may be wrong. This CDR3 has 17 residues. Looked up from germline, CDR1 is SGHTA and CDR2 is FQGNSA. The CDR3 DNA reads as TGTGCCAGCAGCTTAGCTTTGGCTAGCGGGAAAGGGGATACGCAGCATTTT. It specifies CASSLALASGKGDTQHF.

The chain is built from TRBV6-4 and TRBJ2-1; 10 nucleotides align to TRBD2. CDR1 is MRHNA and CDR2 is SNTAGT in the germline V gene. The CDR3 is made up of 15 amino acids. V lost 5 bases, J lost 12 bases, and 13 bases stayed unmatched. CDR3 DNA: TGTGCCAGCAGTCCAGGGACTAGCGAACCGGATGTGCAGTTCTTC. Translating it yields CASSPGTSEPDVQFF.

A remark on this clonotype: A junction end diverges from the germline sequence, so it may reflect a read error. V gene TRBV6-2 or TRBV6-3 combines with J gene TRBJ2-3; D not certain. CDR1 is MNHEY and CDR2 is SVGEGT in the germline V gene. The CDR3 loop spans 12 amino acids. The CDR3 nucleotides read TGTGCCAGCAGTTACGCGGAAGAAACGCAATATTTT. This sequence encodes CASSYAEETQYF.

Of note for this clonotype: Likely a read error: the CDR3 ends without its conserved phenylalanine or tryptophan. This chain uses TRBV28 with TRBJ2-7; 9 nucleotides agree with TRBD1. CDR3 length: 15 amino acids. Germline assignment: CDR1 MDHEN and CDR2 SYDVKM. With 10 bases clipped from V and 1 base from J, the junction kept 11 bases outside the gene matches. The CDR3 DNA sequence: TGTGCCATCAGCTCCCCGGGACAGGGTTCCTACGAGCAGTACCTC. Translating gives CAISSPGQGSYEQYL.

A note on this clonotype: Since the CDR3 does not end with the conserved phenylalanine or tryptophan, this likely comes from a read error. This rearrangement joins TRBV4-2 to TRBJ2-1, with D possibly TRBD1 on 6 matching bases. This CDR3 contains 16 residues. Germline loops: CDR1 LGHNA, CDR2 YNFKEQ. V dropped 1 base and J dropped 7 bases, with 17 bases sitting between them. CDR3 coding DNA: TGTGCCAGCAGCCAAGGGGTAGGGGGACCATTGAATGAGCAGTTCTCC. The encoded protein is CASSQGVGGPLNEQFS.

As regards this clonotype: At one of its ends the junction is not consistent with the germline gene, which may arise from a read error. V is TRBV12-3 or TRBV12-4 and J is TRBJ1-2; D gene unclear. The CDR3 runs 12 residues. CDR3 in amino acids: CTSSLYGYGYTF. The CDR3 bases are TGTACCAGCAGTTTATATGGCTATGGCTACACCTTC.

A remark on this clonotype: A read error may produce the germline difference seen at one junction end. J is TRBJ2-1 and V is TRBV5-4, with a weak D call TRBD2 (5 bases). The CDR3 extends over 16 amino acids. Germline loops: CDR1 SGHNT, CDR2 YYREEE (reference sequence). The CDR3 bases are TGTACCAGCAGCTTACGGGCCGGAGGATCCTACAATGAGCAGTTCTTC. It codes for CTSSLRAGGSYNEQFF. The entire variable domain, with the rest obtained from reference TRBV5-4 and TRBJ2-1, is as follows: ETGVTQSPTHLIKTRGQQVTLRCSSQSGHNTVSWYQQALGQGPQFIFQYYREEENGRGNFPPRFSGLQFPNYSSELNVNALELDDSALYLCTSSLRAGGSYNEQFFGPGTRLTVL.

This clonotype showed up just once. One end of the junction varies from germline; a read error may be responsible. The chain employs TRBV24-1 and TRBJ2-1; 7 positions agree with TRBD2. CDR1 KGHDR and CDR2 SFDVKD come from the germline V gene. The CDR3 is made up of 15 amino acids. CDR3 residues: CVTTSSGNTWGEQFF. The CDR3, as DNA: TGTGTCACCACGTCCAGCGGGAACACATGGGGTGAGCAGTTCTTC.

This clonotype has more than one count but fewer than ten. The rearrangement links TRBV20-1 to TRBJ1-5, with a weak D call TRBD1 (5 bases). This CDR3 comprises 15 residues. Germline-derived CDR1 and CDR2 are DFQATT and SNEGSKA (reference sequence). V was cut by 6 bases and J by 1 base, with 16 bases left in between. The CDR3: CSAGIAGSSNQPQHF. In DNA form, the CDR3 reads TGCAGTGCAGGGATCGCAGGGTCGAGCAATCAGCCCCAGCATTTT.

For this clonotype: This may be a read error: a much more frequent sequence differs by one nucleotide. The CDR3 here is CARSGGTANYGYTF. Written as DNA, the CDR3 is TGCGCCCGCAGCGGCGGGACAGCTAACTATGGCTACACCTTC. This chain connects TRBV5-1 to TRBJ1-2; 7 bases align to TRBD1. CDR3 length: 14 residues. CDR1 is SGHRS and CDR2 is YFSETQ in the germline V gene.

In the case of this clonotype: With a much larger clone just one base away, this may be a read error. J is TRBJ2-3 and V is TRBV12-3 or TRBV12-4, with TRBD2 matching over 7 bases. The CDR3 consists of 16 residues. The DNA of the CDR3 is TGTGCCAACAGTTTTAACCGGGCGGGAGGCACAGATACGCAGTATTTT. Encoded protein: CANSFNRAGGTDTQYF.